This T cell receptor (beta chain) appears in the sequencing data of a study of T cell clonality in common variable immunodeficiency. Whole-study findings and limits: In common variable immunodeficiency, TCR beta chains reportedly carried fewer deletions and N-nucleotide insertions.

Trimming removed 4 bases from V and 5 bases from J, with 18 bases in between. Germline values: CDR1 MNHNS, CDR2 SASEGT. The CDR3 has 16 residues. This table comes from immunoSEQ multiplex PCR, and its TCRdb copy is limited to in-frame clones, with some not included. Sampling found 30,000 to 40,000 clones, none seen once. As to this clone: What it binds is unknown. Read data end 3 residues before the CDR3 end; the end is taken from the germline J gene.

The TCR sequence derives from a human donor with common variable immunodeficiency. V and J are TRBV6-1 and TRBJ2-1, with D maybe TRBD1 (5 bases). Sequencing input: peripheral blood mononuclear cells. The sequenced CDR3 bases are TGTGCCAGCAGTGCGAGAAGGGGCTATGCTAACAATGAG. It codes for CASSARRGYANNE. The whole CDR3 region reads CASSARRGYANNEQFF.